Each of the 13 T cell receptor beta chains below was sequenced from the same sample in a study of beta chain features in type 1 diabetes. The isolated RNA, all of it, was reverse transcribed, so expressed TCRB transcripts were what got sequenced. Using immunoSEQ multiplex PCR, the repertoire was profiled, and TCRdb retains in-frame clones only, with some absent. The data contain 500,000 to 700,000 clones, about a sixth of them singletons. Material for sequencing was naive CD4+ T cells from blood. The receptors come from a man aged 18 to 29 in good health.

This clone has just a few counts. This chain uses TRBV9 with TRBJ1-1, with unresolved D. The CDR3 runs to 15 residues. Per the germline V gene, CDR1 is SGDLS and CDR2 is YYNGEE. The ends were cut back, 0 bases at V and 3 bases at J, with 12 bases in the middle. CDR3 nucleotide sequence: TGTGCCAGCAGCGTAGACTTAAGGAGGGACACTGAAGCTTTCTTT. Protein: CASSVDLRRDTEAFF.

This clone was recorded a few times. The CDR3 sequence: CASAGSDTQYF. The CDR3 nucleotides are TGTGCCAGCGCAGGGTCCGATACGCAGTATTTT. The chain joins TRBV28 to TRBJ2-3; TRBD1 is a possible D gene (5 bases). CDR3 length: 11 residues. V lost 8 bases, J lost 6 bases, and 9 bases lay in between. Germline CDR1 reads MDHEN; CDR2 reads SYDVKM.

This clone was observed a few times. The CDR3 DNA reads as TGTGCCAGCAGTTTATCAGGGAAGGGGGCGGCAGCCTACGAGCAGTACTTC. Its translation: CASSLSGKGAAAYEQYF. The chain combines TRBV28 with TRBJ2-7; 7 nucleotides match TRBD1. Looked up from germline, CDR1 is MDHEN and CDR2 is SYDVKM. V lost 1 base to trimming and J lost 2 bases; unmatched junction nucleotides: 11. The CDR3 has 17 residues.

The rearrangement joins TRBV6-5 to TRBJ1-2, with D possibly being TRBD1 (5 bases). The CDR3 contains 12 residues. The germline gives CDR1 MNHEY, CDR2 SVGAGI. Trimming cost V 2 bases and J 8 bases, with 9 bases left between them. CDR3 sequence reads: CASSYVGGGYTF. The CDR3 DNA sequence: TGTGCCAGCAGTTACGTCGGGGGAGGCTACACCTTC.

The DNA of the CDR3 is TGCGCCAGCAGCCCCGGTGGCCACTCCTACGAGCAGTACTTC. Translating gives CASSPGGHSYEQYF. The V and J genes are TRBV5-1 and TRBJ2-7; no firm D call. Germline CDR1 and CDR2: SGHRS and YFSETQ. V was shortened by 4 bases and J by 0 bases, with 11 bases between the two germline ends. The length of the CDR3 is 14 residues. The full variable domain, with the rest looked up from reference TRBV5-1 and TRBJ2-7, is KAGVTQTPRYLIKTRGQQVTLSCSPISGHRSVSWYQQTPGQGLQFLFEYFSETQRNKGNFPGRFSGRQFSNSRSEMNVSTLELGDSALYLCASSPGGHSYEQYFGPGTRLTVT.

As for this clone: An end of the junction differs from the germline gene, which may be a read error. The chain uses TRBV4-1 and TRBJ1-1; a possible D gene is TRBD1 (5 bases). There are 15 residues in the CDR3. CDR1 is MGHRA, CDR2 YSYEKL, per germline. CDR3 region: CASSHAPGRGAEAFF. For the CDR3, the DNA is TGCGCCAGCAGCCATGCTCCGGGACGCGGGGCTGAGGCTTTCTTT.

This clone was picked up a small number of times. V and J are TRBV28 and TRBJ2-7; D is unclear. Deletions cut 2 bases from V and 1 base from J, with 12 bases between. CDR3 length: 15 residues. Germline CDR1 is MDHEN and CDR2 is SYDVKM. The CDR3 DNA sequence: TGTGCCAGCAGTTTAGCCCGGGTGGGGTCCTACGAGCAGTACTTC. This gives the protein CASSLARVGSYEQYF.

The chain recombines TRBV9 with TRBJ2-7; no clear D. This CDR3 has 13 residues. V was clipped by 3 bases and J by 0 bases, with 7 bases between them. CDR1 is SGDLS, CDR2 YYNGEE, per germline. CDR3 loop: CASSAAISYEQYF. CDR3 DNA sequence: TGTGCCAGCAGCGCGGCCATCTCCTACGAGCAGTACTTC.

This clone occurred a few times. The chain combines TRBV7-2 with TRBJ1-6; D ambiguous. V gave up 2 bases and J gave up 9 bases, with 8 bases separating them. The CDR3 has 13 amino acids. The germline V gene encodes CDR1 SGHTA and CDR2 FQGNSA. CDR3 residues: CASSLYVSSPLHF. Written as DNA, the CDR3 is TGTGCCAGCAGCTTATACGTCAGTTCACCCCTCCACTTT.

J is TRBJ1-1 and V is TRBV7-9; D ambiguous. Germline V gene lookup returns CDR1 SEHNR and CDR2 FQNEAQ (reference sequence). V lost 5 bases and J lost 6, with 7 bases in between. This CDR3 has 11 residues. The CDR3 bases are TGTGCCAGCAGCCCCTCTGCTGAAGCTTTCTTT. Residues: CASSPSAEAFF.

J is TRBJ2-5 and V is TRBV5-8; 8 bases map to TRBD1. Trimming cost V 6 bases and J 1 base; bases outside gene matches: 5. CDR1 is SGHTS, CDR2 YDEGEE, per germline. This CDR3 region has 14 residues. The CDR3 DNA sequence: TGTGCCAGCACCAGACAGGGGATCCAAGAGACCCAGTACTTC. This codes for CASTRQGIQETQYF.

V is TRBV19 and J is TRBJ1-1; D possibly corresponds to TRBD1 (5 bases). CDR1 is LNHDA and CDR2 is SQIVND in the germline V gene (reference sequence). This CDR3 spans 14 amino acids. The V gene lost 7 bases and the J gene lost 0 bases, with 12 bases spanning the gap. This CDR3 reads CASITGGMNTEAFF. In DNA form, the CDR3 reads TGTGCCAGTATAACAGGCGGGATGAACACTGAAGCTTTCTTT. The entire variable domain, with the rest obtained from reference TRBV19 and TRBJ1-1, is as follows: DGGITQSPKYLFRKEGQNVTLSCEQNLNHDAMYWYRQDPGQGLRLIYYSQIVNDFQKGDIAEGYSVSREKKESFPLTVTSAQKNPTAFYLCASITGGMNTEAFFGQGTRLTVV.

For this clone: The sample carries other DNA sequences with the same CDR3. The chain joins TRBV18 to TRBJ2-7; 10 bases line up with TRBD1. This CDR3 region has 15 residues. V trimming: 3 bases; J trimming: 1 base; junction bases outside the gene matches: 3. The germline V gene encodes CDR1 KGHSH and CDR2 LQKENI. DNA for the CDR3: TGTGCCAGCTCACCTCCGGGACAGGGGTCCTACGAGCAGTACTTC. As protein: CASSPPGQGSYEQYF.